This T cell receptor (beta chain) derives from a study of T cell responses to AZD1222 COVID-19 vaccine. V shed 5 bases and J shed 0 bases, with 11 bases lying between them. This CDR3 spans 15 amino acids. The germline V gene has CDR1 MNHEY and CDR2 SVGAGI. TCRdb keeps only in-frame clones here, not all; method: immunoSEQ multiplex PCR. The sample carries about 93,000 clones, 88% recorded once. The origin of this receptor is an adult in good health. This rearrangement joins TRBV6-5 to TRBJ2-4; D gene uncertain. Sequences were derived from peripheral blood, sampled on day 0 of AZD1222 vaccination. The CDR3 here is CASSTPAEAKNIQYF. In nucleotides, the CDR3 is TGTGCCAGCAGTACCCCTGCCGAAGCCAAAAACATTCAGTACTTC.